The 16 T cell receptor beta chains given below trace back to one sample, sequenced in a study of blood T cells in healthy people across ages. Alongside a J-beta primer mix, a sample-barcoded 5' primer served in a second PCR lasting about 7 to 12 cycles. MiXCR was run by TCRdb on the 5' RACE reads, yielding one entry per CDR3 protein. The sample lists about 640,000 distinct CDR3 sequences, roughly 50% occurring once. Sequenced: blood. These receptors were taken from a man aged 60-69 years in good health.

The chain uses TRBV20-1 and TRBJ2-5, with 9 bases fitting TRBD1. The DNA end is a closer match to TRBJ2-7, so the J assignment may be wrong. The germline V gene encodes CDR1 DFQATT and CDR2 SNEGSKA (reference sequence). The CDR3 runs 14 residues. The CDR3 DNA is TGCAGTGCCCAAAGGACAGGGGACCCCAGCGAGCAGTACTTC. This gives the protein CSAQRTGDPSEQYF.

The V call is TRBV4-1, the J call TRBJ2-5; 11 bases are shared with TRBD1. V was pared by 3 bases and J by 5 bases, with 8 bases of the junction left unmatched. This CDR3 contains 16 residues. CDR1 is MGHRA, CDR2 YSYEKL, per germline. The CDR3 DNA is TGCGCCAGCAGCCAGCCCGGACAGGGGGCCTTGGAGACCCAGTACTTC. Protein product: CASSQPGQGALETQYF.

V and J are TRBV7-9 and TRBJ2-7, with 8 bases lining up with TRBD2. The closer fit of TRBJ2-5 to the DNA end suggests the J call may be wrong. Germline CDR1 is SEHNR and CDR2 is FQNEAQ (reference sequence). The CDR3 consists of 14 residues. The CDR3 nucleotides read TGTGCCAGCAGTCCCGTCGGGAGGGACGAGACCCAGTACTTC. This sequence encodes CASSPVGRDETQYF.

The V gene is TRBV29-1, the J gene TRBJ1-1, with D possibly matching TRBD1 (6 bases). With 7 bases removed from V and 3 bases from J, the gap between germline ends came to 15 bases. Germline V gene sequence: CDR1 SQVTM, CDR2 ANQGSEA. The CDR3 is 13 amino acids. Here the CDR3 DNA reads TGCAGCGCCTCGGACAGAGACGACACTGAAGCTTTCTTT. This gives the protein CSASDRDDTEAFF. The whole variable domain, filled in from reference TRBV29-1 and TRBJ1-1, reads SAVISQKPSRDICQRGTSLTIQCQVDSQVTMMFWYRQQPGQSLTLIATANQGSEATYESGFVIDKFPISRPNLTFSTLTVSNMSPEDSSIYLCSASDRDDTEAFFGQGTRLTVV.

This clonotype was observed a handful of times. Here the CDR3 DNA reads TGTGCCAGCAGTTTTAGCGGGGGGACCCATGAGCAGTTCTTC. Protein sequence: CASSFSGGTHEQFF. This chain links TRBV12-3 or TRBV12-4 with TRBJ2-1; the match to TRBD2 covers 10 bases. V shed 3 bases, J shed 8 bases, and the junction held 4 bases outside the gene matches. CDR3 length: 14 amino acids.

The chain combines TRBV4-2 with TRBJ2-7; 8 bases are shared with TRBD1. Germline CDR1 reads LGHNA; CDR2 reads YNFKEQ. There are 15 residues in the CDR3. Trimming removed 1 base from V and 3 bases from J; junction bases left unmatched: 5. The CDR3 sequence is CASSQADDRGYEQYF. The CDR3 nucleotides are TGTGCCAGCAGCCAAGCTGACGACAGGGGCTACGAGCAGTACTTC.

The rearrangement joins TRBV5-5 to TRBJ2-5; D not certain. With 0 bases removed from V and 2 bases from J, the gap between germline ends came to 8 bases. The CDR3 consists of 14 residues. Germline-derived CDR1 and CDR2 are SGHKS and YYEKEE (reference sequence). The CDR3 DNA is TGTGCCAGCAGCTTGGCTCCGCGGCAAGAGACCCAGTACTTC. Its translation is CASSLAPRQETQYF.

The J gene is TRBJ1-1, the V gene TRBV18; 9 bases match TRBD1. The CDR3 contains 16 residues. The V gene end was trimmed by 4 bases and the J gene end by 4 bases; junction bases not matched to a gene: 10. CDR1 is KGHSH and CDR2 is LQKENI in the germline V gene. CDR3 region: CASSLTGTGMGTEAFF. CDR3 DNA sequence: TGTGCCAGCTCACTCACCGGGACAGGGATGGGCACTGAAGCTTTCTTT.

The chain uses TRBV5-1 and TRBJ1-4; D is unclear. The CDR3 loop spans 14 amino acids. The germline gives CDR1 SGHRS, CDR2 YFSETQ. The V gene lost 5 bases and the J gene lost 8 bases, with 16 bases spanning the gap. CDR3 sequence reads: CASSSRVPGEKLFF. The DNA of the CDR3 is TGCGCCAGCAGTTCTCGGGTCCCTGGAGAAAAACTGTTTTTT.

This clonotype was observed a few times. J is TRBJ2-5 and V is TRBV3-1; no reliable D call. V was clipped by 4 bases and J by 4 bases, with 10 bases between them. The CDR3 totals 13 residues. In germline, CDR1 is LGHDT, CDR2 YNNKEL (reference sequence). The CDR3 sequence: CASSPNIGETQYF. In nucleotides, the CDR3 is TGTGCCAGCAGCCCTAACATCGGAGAGACCCAGTACTTC.

This clonotype was seen more than once but under ten times. This chain joins TRBV15 and TRBJ2-1; D remains ambiguous. CDR3 length equals 15 residues. The ends were cut back, 1 base at V and 3 bases at J, with 10 bases in the middle. Germline values: CDR1 LNHNV, CDR2 YYDKDF (reference sequence). In nucleotides, the CDR3 is TGTGCCACCAGCAGAGCACCGTCGGTCTACAATGAGCAGTTCTTC. It is translated as CATSRAPSVYNEQFF.

The chain joins TRBV7-2 to TRBJ2-1; 7 positions agree with TRBD1. J was trimmed by 0 bases and V by 5 bases; bases with no gene match: 10. The length of the CDR3 is 17 residues. The germline V gene encodes CDR1 SGHTA and CDR2 FQGNSA. The CDR3 sequence is CASSAFRAGGSYNEQFF. In DNA form, the CDR3 reads TGTGCCAGCAGCGCTTTCCGGGCAGGGGGCTCCTACAATGAGCAGTTCTTC. The full variable domain, with the rest looked up from reference TRBV7-2 and TRBJ2-1, is GAGVSQSPSNKVTEKGKDVELRCDPISGHTALYWYRQSLGQGLEFLIYFQGNSAPDKSGLPSDRFSAERTGGSVSTLTIQRTQQEDSAVYLCASSAFRAGGSYNEQFFGPGTRLTVL.

J is TRBJ1-2 and V is TRBV20-1; 7 bases are shared with TRBD1. In germline, CDR1 is DFQATT, CDR2 SNEGSKA (reference sequence). Unmatched junction bases numbered 5, after V lost 5 bases and J lost 2 bases. The CDR3 is made up of 13 amino acids. The CDR3 nucleotides read TGCAGTGCTCAAACAGGGGCAAACTATGGCTACACCTTC. Residues: CSAQTGANYGYTF.

This clonotype appeared many times. The CDR3 loop reads CASSSEGGFSNQPQHF. In DNA, the CDR3 is TGTGCCAGCAGCTCCGAGGGCGGATTTAGCAATCAGCCCCAGCATTTT. The genes are TRBV7-2 and TRBJ1-5; D call uncertain. The CDR3 is 16 amino acids. CDR1 is SGHTA and CDR2 is FQGNSA in the germline V gene. Trimming cost V 4 bases and J 0 bases, with 13 bases left between them.

The V call is TRBV10-3, the J call TRBJ2-1, with 8 positions matching TRBD2. The germline V gene encodes CDR1 ENHRY and CDR2 SYGVKD. The CDR3 is 14 residues long. The ends lost 10 bases at V and 4 bases at J; junction bases unmatched: 9. Here the CDR3 reads CATGTSGRYNEQFF. The CDR3 bases are TGTGCCACCGGGACTAGTGGTCGGTACAATGAGCAGTTCTTC.

This sequence joins TRBV20-1 and TRBJ2-7, with 8 bases that match TRBD1. The CDR3 runs 14 residues. The V gene end was trimmed by 4 bases and the J gene end by 2 bases; junction bases not matched to a gene: 7. Germline CDR1 reads DFQATT; CDR2 reads SNEGSKA (reference sequence). This CDR3 reads CSAIKTGVPYEQYF. In DNA form, the CDR3 reads TGCAGTGCTATAAAGACAGGGGTACCCTACGAGCAGTACTTC.